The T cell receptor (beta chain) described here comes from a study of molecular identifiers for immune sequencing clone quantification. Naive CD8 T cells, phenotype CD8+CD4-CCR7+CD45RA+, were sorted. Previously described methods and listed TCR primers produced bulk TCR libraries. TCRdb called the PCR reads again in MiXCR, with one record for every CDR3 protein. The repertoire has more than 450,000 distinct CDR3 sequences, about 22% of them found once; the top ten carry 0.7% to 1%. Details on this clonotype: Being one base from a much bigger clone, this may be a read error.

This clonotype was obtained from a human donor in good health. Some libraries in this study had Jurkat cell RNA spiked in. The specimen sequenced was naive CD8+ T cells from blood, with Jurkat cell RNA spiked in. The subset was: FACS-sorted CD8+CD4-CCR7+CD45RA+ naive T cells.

The CDR3 region has the DNA TGTGTCAGCAGTTTTGGGCCCAAAGCCACAGATACGCAGTATTTT. Translating it yields CVSSFGPKATDTQYF. The chain has TRBV12-3 or TRBV12-4 and TRBJ2-3, with D unresolved. The CDR3 length is 15 residues.